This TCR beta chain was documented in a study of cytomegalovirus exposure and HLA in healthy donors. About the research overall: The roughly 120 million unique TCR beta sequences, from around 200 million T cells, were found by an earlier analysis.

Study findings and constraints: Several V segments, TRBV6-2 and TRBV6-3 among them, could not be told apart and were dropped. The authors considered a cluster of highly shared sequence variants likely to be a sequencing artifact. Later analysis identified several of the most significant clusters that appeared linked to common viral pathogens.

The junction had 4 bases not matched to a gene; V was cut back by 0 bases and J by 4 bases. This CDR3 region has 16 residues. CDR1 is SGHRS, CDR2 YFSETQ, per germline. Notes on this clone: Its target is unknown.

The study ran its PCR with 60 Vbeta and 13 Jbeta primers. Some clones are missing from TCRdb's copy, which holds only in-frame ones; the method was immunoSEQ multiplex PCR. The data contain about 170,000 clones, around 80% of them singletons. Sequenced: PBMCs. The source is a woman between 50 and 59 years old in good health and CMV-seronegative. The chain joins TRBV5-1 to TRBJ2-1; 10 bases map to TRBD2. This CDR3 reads CASSLASGGIYNEQFF. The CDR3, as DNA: TGCGCCAGCAGCTTGGCTAGCGGGGGAATATACAATGAGCAGTTCTTC.